What follows is one T cell receptor (beta chain) and its context. The assay was immunoSEQ multiplex PCR, and TCRdb's table has in-frame clones only and misses some. The data show about 2.3 million clones, just under 95% seen once. These data are taken from a study of shared clonotypes between healthy human individuals. Per the germline V gene, CDR1 is MNHNS and CDR2 is SASEGT. The length of the CDR3 is 13 residues. The ends were cut back, 4 bases at V and 1 base at J, with 7 bases in the middle. The receptor was isolated from a man between 18 and 29 years old in good health. Some clones in this sample may be carry-over from other donors' samples. The chain has TRBV6-1 and TRBJ1-1; D is undetermined. Sequenced sample: naive CD4+ T cells from PBMCs. Subset noted: CD45RA+ positively selected. The CDR3 nucleotides read TGTGCCAGCAGTGCCGACACGAACACTGAAGCTTTCTTT. Its protein product is CASSADTNTEAFF.